Sequencing of this TCR beta chain was carried out in a study of cytomegalovirus exposure and HLA in healthy donors. The V end lost 3 bases, the J end lost 5 bases, and 16 bases lay between the germline ends. The germline V gene has CDR1 MRHNA and CDR2 SNTAGT. This CDR3 is built from 16 residues. The PCR was carried out with 60 Vbeta primers and 13 Jbeta primers. TCRdb's table, derived via immunoSEQ multiplex PCR, lists solely in-frame clones and lacks some. The data contain 200,000 to 250,000 clones, 77% of them singletons. The TCR was taken from a woman aged 60-75 years in good health and CMV-seropositive. The gene calls are TRBV6-4 and TRBJ1-4, with D possibly TRBD1 on 6 matching bases. Sequencing used PBMCs. In nucleotides, the CDR3 is TGTGCCAGCAGTGAGGCGGGGGCCGGCCGAAATGAAAAACTGTTTTTT. Its protein is CASSEAGAGRNEKLFF.